Presented here are 9 T cell receptor beta chains from one specimen sequenced in a study of T cell responses to AZD1222 COVID-19 vaccine. TCRdb's copy holds only in-frame clones and misses some; the assay was immunoSEQ multiplex PCR. The table records roughly 200,000 clones, around 88% of them present only once. This specimen consisted of peripheral blood, obtained on day 0 of AZD1222 vaccination. The receptors originated from an adult in good health.

This chain links TRBV20-1 with TRBJ1-3, with D unclear. From germline, CDR1 is DFQATT and CDR2 SNEGSKA (reference sequence). CDR3 length equals 11 residues. The ends were cut back, 2 bases at V and 5 bases at J, with 4 bases in the middle. CDR3 nucleotide sequence: TGCAGTGCTAGACTTAGAAACACCATATATTTT. Translated: CSARLRNTIYF.

Remarks on this clone: This may be a read error: a much more frequent sequence differs by one nucleotide. The CDR3: CATSRVPGGQGGAGANVLTF. As DNA, the CDR3 is TGTGCCACCAGCAGAGTCCCGGGGGGACAGGGTGGGGCTGGGGCCAACGTCCTGACTTTC. The chain employs TRBV15 and TRBJ2-6; 9 bases align to TRBD1. Germline V gene lookup returns CDR1 LNHNV and CDR2 YYDKDF (reference sequence). CDR3 size: 20 residues. J lost 2 bases, V lost 1 base, and 12 bases had no gene match.

This chain uses TRBV28 with TRBJ1-5, with D perhaps TRBD1 (6 bases). Germline values: CDR1 MDHEN, CDR2 SYDVKM. With 1 base removed from V and 3 bases from J, the gap between germline ends came to 10 bases. The CDR3 runs 15 residues. The CDR3 here is CASSLFRGTNQPQHF. The CDR3 DNA follows: TGTGCCAGCAGTTTATTCAGGGGAACCAATCAGCCCCAGCATTTT.

The V gene is TRBV19, the J gene TRBJ1-1, with a weak D call TRBD1 (5 bases). Germline lookup yields CDR1 LNHDA and CDR2 SQIVND (reference sequence). This CDR3 is 14 amino acids long. Trimming stripped 6 bases from V and 4 bases from J, with 15 bases between. The CDR3 loop is CASRGTAQSTEAFF. DNA of the CDR3: TGTGCCAGTAGGGGGACTGCCCAGAGCACTGAAGCTTTCTTT.

Of note for this clone: A much more abundant neighbour one base away suggests this may be a read error. CDR3 amino acids: CASSLGTGRYEQYF. Here the CDR3 DNA reads TGTGCCAGCAGCTTGGGGACAGGGAGGTACGAGCAGTACTTC. The chain is built from TRBV7-2 and TRBJ2-7; TRBD1 aligns across 9 bases. The CDR3 runs 14 residues. After removal of 3 bases from V and 4 bases from J, the junction contained 4 bases not matched to a gene. Germline lookup yields CDR1 SGHTA and CDR2 FQGNSA.

The DNA of the CDR3 is TGTGCCAGTAGCCCCGTAGCGGTCTCCTACAATGAGCAGTTCTTC. It specifies CASSPVAVSYNEQFF. This sequence joins TRBV19 and TRBJ2-1; possible D gene TRBD2, 6 bases. This CDR3 spans 15 amino acids. V gave up 6 bases and J gave up 0 bases, with 12 bases separating them. CDR1 and CDR2 from the germline V gene are LNHDA and SQIVND (reference sequence).

V is TRBV18 and J is TRBJ1-1; 7 bases align to TRBD1. V was clipped by 5 bases and J by 3 bases; unmatched bases: 3. Germline assignment: CDR1 KGHSH and CDR2 LQKENI. The CDR3 spans 13 residues. The DNA for the CDR3 is TGTGCCAGCTCAACCACAGGGGACACTGAAGCTTTCTTT. Translated, it gives CASSTTGDTEAFF. Together with reference TRBV18 and TRBJ1-1, the CDR3 gives the full variable domain: NAGVMQNPRHLVRRRGQEARLRCSPMKGHSHVYWYRQLPEEGLKFMVYLQKENIIDESGMPKERFSAEFPKEGPSILRIQQVVRGDSAAYFCASSTTGDTEAFFGQGTRLTVV.

The chain joins TRBV7-6 to TRBJ1-1, with D unclear. In germline, CDR1 is SGHVS, CDR2 FNYEAQ. V was shortened by 1 base and J by 6 bases, with 6 bases between the two germline ends. The CDR3 spans 12 residues. CDR3 sequence: CASSLVGSEAFF. DNA for the CDR3: TGTGCCAGCAGCTTAGTGGGATCTGAAGCTTTCTTT.

The genes are TRBV27 and TRBJ1-2; D gene unclear. Per the germline V gene, CDR1 is MNHEY and CDR2 is SMNVEV (reference sequence). V was shortened by 5 bases and J by 8 bases, with 15 bases between the two germline ends. The CDR3 covers 13 residues. The CDR3: CASSTTRQEGYTF. The CDR3 DNA sequence: TGTGCCAGCAGTACCACCAGGCAAGAGGGCTACACCTTC.